A single sample is the source of the 5 T cell receptor beta chains below, sequenced in a study of T-cell memory formation after mild COVID-19. TCRdb ran MiXCR on the 5' RACE reads and lists one entry per CDR3 protein. This table has about 150,000 distinct CDR3 sequences, roughly 30% appearing once. The sequenced material came from PBMCs or a T cell subset sorted from them (not recorded which). The receptors originated from an adult woman who had mild COVID-19 (a few samples of this study predate the infection). Cell type and time point are not known.

The genes are TRBV7-8 and TRBJ2-3; the match to TRBD1 covers 7 bases. Germline CDR1 SGHVS, CDR2 FQNEAQ. This CDR3 is 15 amino acids long. Unmatched junction bases numbered 7, after V lost 3 bases and J lost 4 bases. The CDR3 nucleotides are TGTGCCAGCAGCTTTCTAGGGGGCATTGCAGATACGCAGTATTTT. Translated: CASSFLGGIADTQYF.

The chain uses TRBV5-1 and TRBJ2-1; TRBD1 or TRBD2 may be the D gene (5 bases each). V lost 4 bases and J lost 1, with 12 bases in between. The germline gives CDR1 SGHRS, CDR2 YFSETQ. The CDR3 loop spans 15 amino acids. The CDR3 DNA reads as TGCGCCAGCAGCGGGGACGGCTTATCCTACAATGAGCAGTTCTTC. Amino acid sequence: CASSGDGLSYNEQFF.

This chain joins TRBV7-9 and TRBJ2-1; perhaps TRBD1 as D (6 bases). The CDR3 runs 15 residues. The germline V and J ends were trimmed by 5 bases and 2 bases, with 13 bases remaining between them. CDR1 and CDR2 (germline): SEHNR, FQNEAQ (reference sequence). CDR3 sequence reads: CASSLTGLAYNEQFF. In DNA form, the CDR3 reads TGTGCCAGCAGCCTTACAGGGTTGGCCTACAATGAGCAGTTCTTC.

This clonotype has more than one count but fewer than ten. This CDR3 is CASSDTGTDTQYF. In nucleotides, the CDR3 is TGTGCCAGCAGTGACACAGGAACAGATACGCAGTATTTT. This chain connects TRBV25-1 to TRBJ2-3, with D possibly being TRBD1 (5 bases). The germline gives CDR1 MGHDK, CDR2 SYGVNS. V gave up 3 bases and J gave up 3 bases, with 7 bases separating them. CDR3 length: 13 amino acids. The full variable domain, in which reference TRBV25-1 and TRBJ2-3 provide the parts outside the CDR3, is EADIYQTPRYLVIGTGKKITLECSQTMGHDKMYWYQQDPGMELHLIHYSYGVNSTEKGDLSSESTVSRIRTEHFPLTLESARPSHTSQYLCASSDTGTDTQYFGPGTRLTVL.

Many counts were recorded for this clonotype. As DNA, the CDR3 is TGCAGTGCTAGAGGCCTACTAGCGGGGGGGCCCTACAATGAGCAGTTCTTC. It encodes CSARGLLAGGPYNEQFF. The chain couples TRBV20-1 to TRBJ2-1, with 13 bases fitting TRBD2. The germline gives CDR1 DFQATT, CDR2 SNEGSKA (reference sequence). With 1 base clipped from V and 2 bases from J, the junction kept 5 bases outside the gene matches. CDR3 size: 17 residues.